This entry lists 2 T cell receptor beta chains sequenced from one sample in a study of spatial heterogeneity in lung cancer. Documented time point: sample taken at primary tumor resection. MiXCR, applied by TCRdb to the 5' RACE reads, yields one record per CDR3 protein. This table has 3,000 or so distinct CDR3 sequences, about 18% appearing once. This specimen consisted of normal lung tissue next to the tumor, obtained at surgery. The receptors were gathered from a female donor with early-stage non-small cell lung cancer.

This clonotype was recorded at least ten times. V gene TRBV5-1 combines with J gene TRBJ2-2; TRBD1 agrees at 9 bases. The CDR3 is 14 amino acids. Germline V gene lookup returns CDR1 SGHRS and CDR2 YFSETQ. Germline trimming cut 8 bases from V and 6 bases from J; bases unmatched to any gene: 8. CDR3 in amino acids: CASGQGRTSGELFF. The CDR3 DNA follows: TGCGCCAGTGGACAGGGGCGCACATCCGGGGAGCTGTTTTTT.

This clonotype was seen only a few times. This sequence joins TRBV28 and TRBJ2-2, with D perhaps TRBD1 (5 bases). Between the trimmed V and J ends, which lost 5 bases and 3 bases, there was a span of 13 bases. The CDR3 runs to 15 residues. Germline V CDR1 and CDR2: MDHEN, SYDVKM. The chain's CDR3 is CASSPREGYTGELFF. In DNA, the CDR3 is TGTGCCAGCAGTCCCAGGGAAGGGTACACCGGGGAGCTGTTTTTT. Full variable domain (rest looked up from reference TRBV28 and TRBJ2-2): DVKVTQSSRYLVKRTGEKVFLECVQDMDHENMFWYRQDPGLGLRLIYFSYDVKMKEKGDIPEGYSVSREKKERFSLILESASTNQTSMYLCASSPREGYTGELFFGEGSRLTVL.